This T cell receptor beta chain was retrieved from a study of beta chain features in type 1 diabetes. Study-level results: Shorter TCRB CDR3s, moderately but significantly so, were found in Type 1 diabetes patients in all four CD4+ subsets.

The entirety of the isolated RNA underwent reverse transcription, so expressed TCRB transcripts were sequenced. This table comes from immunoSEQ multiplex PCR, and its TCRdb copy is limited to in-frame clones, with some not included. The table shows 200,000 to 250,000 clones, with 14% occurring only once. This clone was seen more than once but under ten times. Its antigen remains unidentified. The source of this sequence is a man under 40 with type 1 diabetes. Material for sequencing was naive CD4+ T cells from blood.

The CDR3 bases are TGTGCCTGGAGGTCGAAGACAGCCATCTCTGGAAACACCATATATTTT. Translating it yields CAWRSKTAISGNTIYF. The chain carries TRBV30 and TRBJ1-3; tentative D call: TRBD1 (5 bases). Trimming pared 3 bases from V and 0 bases from J, leaving 15 bases between. The germline gives CDR1 GTSNPN, CDR2 SVGIG (reference sequence). The CDR3 spans 16 residues.